These 28 T cell receptor beta chains came from one sample sequenced in a study of CD8 T cells in Susac syndrome. With random hexamers, reverse transcription was performed on about 0.5 to 1 ug of RNA. TCRdb used MiXCR to reprocess the immunoSEQ multiplex PCR reads, holding one entry per CDR3 protein. The data show about 24,000 distinct CDR3 sequences, 80% to 95% seen once. The sample was CD8+ T cells from PBMCs. These receptors originate from a human donor with Susac syndrome.

The chain combines TRBV7-9 with TRBJ2-3; 11 nucleotides agree with TRBD2. CDR1 is SEHNR, CDR2 FQNEAQ, per germline (reference sequence). The CDR3 extends over 15 amino acids. V shed 4 bases and J 5 bases; nucleotides not matched to a gene: 5. CDR3 protein: CASSSPSGGRDTQYF. The CDR3 nucleotides read TGTGCCAGCAGCTCACCTAGCGGGGGGCGAGATACGCAGTATTTT.

The chain employs TRBV5-1 and TRBJ1-1; 7 positions agree with TRBD1. V dropped 2 bases and J dropped 2; count of bases not matched to a gene: 6. CDR1 and CDR2 (germline): SGHRS, YFSETQ. The length of the CDR3 is 15 residues. This CDR3 reads CASSLTGVGNTEAFF. The CDR3 nucleotides read TGCGCCAGCAGCTTAACAGGGGTCGGAAACACTGAAGCTTTCTTT.

This sequence joins TRBV6-2 or TRBV6-3 and TRBJ1-5; D is ambiguous. The V end was cut by 0 bases, the J end by 0 bases, with 9 bases between. The CDR3 has 16 residues. Germline assignment: CDR1 MNHEY and CDR2 SVGEGT. In DNA form, the CDR3 reads TGTGCCAGCAGTTACTCCCGGTTTAATAGCAATCAGCCCCAGCATTTT. Amino acid sequence: CASSYSRFNSNQPQHF.

This clonotype appeared a single time. The genes are TRBV7-9 and TRBJ2-5; no reliable D call. Germline V CDR1 and CDR2: SEHNR, FQNEAQ (reference sequence). This CDR3 is 14 amino acids long. Trimming took off 2 bases at V and 7 bases at J, with 14 bases between the two ends. The CDR3 region has the DNA TGTGCCAGCAGCTTAAGGGTGGACCTTGGGACCCAGTACTTC. Encoded protein: CASSLRVDLGTQYF.

This chain connects TRBV12-3 or TRBV12-4 to TRBJ2-2; 9 bases agree with TRBD1. The trim removed 2 bases at V and 3 bases at J, leaving 4 bases unmatched. This CDR3 comprises 16 residues. CDR3 loop: CASSLQDRGDTGELFF. The CDR3 DNA follows: TGTGCCAGCAGTTTACAGGACAGGGGCGACACCGGGGAGCTGTTTTTT.

This sequence joins TRBV20-1 and TRBJ1-1; no reliable D call. The CDR3 consists of 10 residues. Trimming took 6 bases from V and 3 from J, leaving 5 bases between them. Germline CDR1 reads DFQATT; CDR2 reads SNEGSKA (reference sequence). CDR3 coding DNA: TGCAGTGCGGACGACACTGAAGCTTTCTTT. This gives the protein CSADDTEAFF.

V is TRBV13 and J is TRBJ1-6, with 7 bases aligning to TRBD1. V shed 5 bases, J shed 10 bases, and the junction held 5 bases outside the gene matches. The CDR3 length is 13 residues. Germline CDR1 is PRHDT and CDR2 is FYEKMQ (reference sequence). The DNA for the CDR3 is TGTGCCAGCAGCAATCAGGGGGTGTCACCCCTCCACTTT. Its protein is CASSNQGVSPLHF.

This clonotype was found once. CDR3 residues: CASSLEWPSGGRAQYF. The CDR3 nucleotides read TGTGCCAGCAGCTTAGAATGGCCTAGCGGGGGGCGCGCCCAGTACTTC. The J gene is TRBJ2-5, the V gene TRBV7-8; 11 bases fit TRBD2. Losses at the gene ends were 1 base for V and 9 bases for J; bases not matched to a gene: 10. CDR3 size: 16 residues. Looked up from germline, CDR1 is SGHVS and CDR2 is FQNEAQ.

The rearrangement uses TRBV5-1 and TRBJ2-1; D may be TRBD1 (6 bases). Germline CDR1 SGHRS, CDR2 YFSETQ. The CDR3 consists of 16 residues. Trimming took off 2 bases at V and 0 bases at J, with 12 bases between the two ends. The CDR3 DNA follows: TGCGCCAGCAGCTTTCACAGGGACCCCTCCTACAATGAGCAGTTCTTC. It yields the protein CASSFHRDPSYNEQFF.

The J gene is TRBJ2-3, the V gene TRBV5-1; a weak D match, TRBD1 (6 bases). V lost 4 bases and J lost 0, with 15 bases in between. This CDR3 is built from 16 residues. Per germline, CDR1 SGHRS and CDR2 YFSETQ. The CDR3 bases are TGCGCCAGCAGCCAAAACAGGGTTTATAGCACAGATACGCAGTATTTT. It codes for CASSQNRVYSTDTQYF. Looking up the rest from reference TRBV5-1 and TRBJ2-3 gives the full variable domain: KAGVTQTPRYLIKTRGQQVTLSCSPISGHRSVSWYQQTPGQGLQFLFEYFSETQRNKGNFPGRFSGRQFSNSRSEMNVSTLELGDSALYLCASSQNRVYSTDTQYFGPGTRLTVL.

The rearrangement links TRBV27 to TRBJ2-7; weak D call: TRBD1 (9 bases). The CDR3 contains 20 residues. Germline V gene lookup returns CDR1 MNHEY and CDR2 SMNVEV (reference sequence). V was pared by 6 bases and J by 3 bases, with 33 bases between. CDR3 sequence: CASRPAIQGAVSGDLYEQYF. DNA of the CDR3: TGTGCCAGCAGGCCAGCCATACAGGGGGCGGTTAGCGGGGACCTCTACGAGCAGTACTTC.

The chain is built from TRBV28 and TRBJ1-5, with TRBD1 as a possible D gene (5 bases). Germline V gene sequence: CDR1 MDHEN, CDR2 SYDVKM. The CDR3 extends over 17 amino acids. Trimming took 5 bases from V and 1 from J, leaving 18 bases between them. The chain's CDR3 is CASSLYQGQGSNQPQHF. The CDR3 nucleotides are TGTGCCAGCAGTCTTTATCAGGGCCAGGGAAGCAATCAGCCCCAGCATTTT.

The rearrangement uses TRBV6-5 and TRBJ1-1, with TRBD1 matching 10 bases. V was pared by 2 bases and J by 8 bases, with 2 bases of the junction left unmatched. Germline CDR1 reads MNHEY; CDR2 reads SVGAGI. This CDR3 contains 13 residues. The CDR3 sequence is CASSYATGGEAFF. DNA of the CDR3: TGTGCCAGCAGTTACGCGACAGGGGGCGAAGCTTTCTTT.

This chain links TRBV4-2 with TRBJ2-1; D is uncertain. CDR1 and CDR2 (germline): LGHNA, YNFKEQ. V lost 4 bases and J 6 bases, leaving 10 bases between the germline ends. The length of the CDR3 is 13 residues. Here the CDR3 reads CASSLHSSNEQFF. In nucleotides, the CDR3 is TGTGCCAGCAGCCTCCATAGCAGCAATGAGCAGTTCTTC.

The chain recombines TRBV11-3 with TRBJ2-7; a possible D gene is TRBD1 (6 bases). The CDR3 covers 15 residues. Germline loops: CDR1 SGHNT, CDR2 YENEEA. V lost 5 bases and J 3 bases, leaving 17 bases between the germline ends. The CDR3 sequence is CASSHPGQLLYEQYF. The CDR3 bases are TGTGCCAGCAGCCACCCCGGACAGTTGCTCTACGAGCAGTACTTC.

The gene calls are TRBV3-1 and TRBJ1-3, with D hard to call. Germline V gene data show CDR1 as LGHDT and CDR2 as YNNKEL (reference sequence). This CDR3 has 17 amino acids. Trimming stripped 4 bases from V and 4 bases from J, with 20 bases between. CDR3 nucleotide sequence: TGTGCCAGCAGCCTCAATGATTACTACGGTTCGGGAAACACCATATATTTT. Translation: CASSLNDYYGSGNTIYF.

This chain connects TRBV7-8 to TRBJ1-4; maybe TRBD1 (6 bases). CDR3 size: 15 residues. The V gene lost 5 bases and the J gene lost 8 bases, with 18 bases spanning the gap. Per the germline V gene, CDR1 is SGHVS and CDR2 is FQNEAQ. The CDR3 spells CASSPVGGRGEKLFF. For the CDR3, the DNA is TGTGCCAGCAGCCCAGTTGGGGGGCGAGGAGAAAAACTGTTTTTT.

The CDR3, as DNA: TGTGCCAGCAGTTTGCTGGGTACGAACGATGAGCAGTTCTTC. Translation gives CASSLLGTNDEQFF. J is TRBJ2-1 and V is TRBV28; unclear D gene. CDR1 and CDR2 (germline): MDHEN, SYDVKM. Trimming left V 3 bases short and J 8 bases short, with 14 bases between. The CDR3 has 14 amino acids.

The chain joins TRBV4-3 to TRBJ2-6, with 9 bases identical to TRBD1. The CDR3 totals 17 residues. In germline, CDR1 is LGHNA, CDR2 YSLEER. Trimming removed 6 bases from V and 0 bases from J; junction bases left unmatched: 6. CDR3 coding DNA: TGCGCCAGCAGTCCCGGGACAGGGAACTCTGGGGCCAACGTCCTGACTTTC. It specifies CASSPGTGNSGANVLTF.

The gene calls are TRBV19 and TRBJ1-1; tentatively, D is TRBD1 (5 bases). Looked up from germline, CDR1 is LNHDA and CDR2 is SQIVND (reference sequence). V was cut by 5 bases and J by 4 bases, with 11 bases left in between. CDR3 length: 13 amino acids. The CDR3 loop is CASSLDIATEAFF. The CDR3 DNA reads TGTGCCAGTAGTTTGGACATAGCCACTGAAGCTTTCTTT.

V is TRBV6-4 and J is TRBJ1-6; 10 nucleotides align to TRBD1. Germline-derived CDR1 and CDR2 are MRHNA and SNTAGT. This CDR3 has 14 residues. Trimming removed 2 bases from V and 10 bases from J; junction bases left unmatched: 2. The CDR3 loop is CASSDGTGVSPLHF. The CDR3 region has the DNA TGTGCCAGCAGTGACGGGACAGGGGTCTCACCCCTCCACTTT.

The chain links TRBV11-2 to TRBJ2-6, with D perhaps matching TRBD2 (7 bases). V lost 5 bases, J lost 3 bases, and 20 bases lay in between. CDR3 length equals 18 residues. Germline V gene lookup returns CDR1 SGHAT and CDR2 FQNNGV. CDR3 sequence (DNA): TGTGCCAGCAGCGTCGGGGGGCTACCTCTCGATGGGGCCAACGTCCTGACTTTC. This translates into CASSVGGLPLDGANVLTF.

V usage is TRBV7-3 and J usage is TRBJ1-2; possibly TRBD1 for D (5 bases). The CDR3 is 17 amino acids. The germline V and J ends were trimmed by 1 base and 4 bases, with 19 bases remaining between them. The germline gives CDR1 SGHTA, CDR2 FQGTGA. The CDR3 nucleotides are TGTGCCAGCAGCTTAAATCCCGACAGCGAGGATAGCTATGGCTACACCTTC. This codes for CASSLNPDSEDSYGYTF. The full variable domain, its missing parts supplied by reference TRBV7-3 and TRBJ1-2, is GAGVSQTPSNKVTEKGKYVELRCDPISGHTALYWYRQSLGQGPEFLIYFQGTGAADDSGLPNDRFFAVRPEGSVSTLKIQRTERGDSAVYLCASSLNPDSEDSYGYTFGSGTRLTVV.

Only one count was recorded for this clonotype. The CDR3 sequence is CASSLSGGDNEQFF. In DNA form, the CDR3 reads TGTGCCAGCAGTCTTAGCGGGGGGGACAATGAGCAGTTCTTC. The chain combines TRBV28 with TRBJ2-1, with 11 bases aligning to TRBD2. Germline V lookup: CDR1 MDHEN, CDR2 SYDVKM. Trimming at V came to 5 bases and at J to 5 bases, leaving 2 bases not matched to a gene. CDR3 size: 14 residues.

This sequence joins TRBV2 and TRBJ2-7; D ambiguous. CDR1 is SNHLY, CDR2 FYNNEI, per germline. V lost 7 bases and J lost 4, with 17 bases in between. The CDR3 length is 14 residues. The DNA for the CDR3 is TGTGCCAGCACCTATGATTTAAACGAGTACGAGCAGTACTTC. Translating it yields CASTYDLNEYEQYF.

The CDR3 loop is CASTLQPPQGGNSPLHF. The DNA for the CDR3 is TGTGCCAGCACCCTACAACCGCCTCAGGGCGGAAATTCACCCCTCCACTTT. The chain recombines TRBV6-1 with TRBJ1-6; D possibly corresponds to TRBD1 (5 bases). Trimming shortened V by 7 bases and J by 7 bases, and 23 bases separated the two germline ends. CDR3 length: 17 amino acids. CDR1 is MNHNS and CDR2 is SASEGT in the germline V gene.

This chain links TRBV11-2 with TRBJ2-5; TRBD1 matches at 7 bases. Germline lookup yields CDR1 SGHAT and CDR2 FQNNGV. The CDR3 totals 14 residues. J gave up 4 bases and V 1 base, and 3 bases lay outside the gene matches. The CDR3 coding sequence is TGTGCCAGCAGCTTAGTAAGGACAGGAGAGACCCAGTACTTC. Protein sequence: CASSLVRTGETQYF.

This clonotype has more than one count but fewer than ten. The chain uses TRBV19 and TRBJ1-4, with D maybe TRBD1 (6 bases). This CDR3 is 14 amino acids long. Trimming removed 5 bases at V and 5 bases at J, with 12 bases between. Germline loops: CDR1 LNHDA, CDR2 SQIVND (reference sequence). CDR3 nucleotides: TGTGCCAGTAGTTCGACAGGTGGGAATGAAAAACTGTTTTTT. Its translation: CASSSTGGNEKLFF.